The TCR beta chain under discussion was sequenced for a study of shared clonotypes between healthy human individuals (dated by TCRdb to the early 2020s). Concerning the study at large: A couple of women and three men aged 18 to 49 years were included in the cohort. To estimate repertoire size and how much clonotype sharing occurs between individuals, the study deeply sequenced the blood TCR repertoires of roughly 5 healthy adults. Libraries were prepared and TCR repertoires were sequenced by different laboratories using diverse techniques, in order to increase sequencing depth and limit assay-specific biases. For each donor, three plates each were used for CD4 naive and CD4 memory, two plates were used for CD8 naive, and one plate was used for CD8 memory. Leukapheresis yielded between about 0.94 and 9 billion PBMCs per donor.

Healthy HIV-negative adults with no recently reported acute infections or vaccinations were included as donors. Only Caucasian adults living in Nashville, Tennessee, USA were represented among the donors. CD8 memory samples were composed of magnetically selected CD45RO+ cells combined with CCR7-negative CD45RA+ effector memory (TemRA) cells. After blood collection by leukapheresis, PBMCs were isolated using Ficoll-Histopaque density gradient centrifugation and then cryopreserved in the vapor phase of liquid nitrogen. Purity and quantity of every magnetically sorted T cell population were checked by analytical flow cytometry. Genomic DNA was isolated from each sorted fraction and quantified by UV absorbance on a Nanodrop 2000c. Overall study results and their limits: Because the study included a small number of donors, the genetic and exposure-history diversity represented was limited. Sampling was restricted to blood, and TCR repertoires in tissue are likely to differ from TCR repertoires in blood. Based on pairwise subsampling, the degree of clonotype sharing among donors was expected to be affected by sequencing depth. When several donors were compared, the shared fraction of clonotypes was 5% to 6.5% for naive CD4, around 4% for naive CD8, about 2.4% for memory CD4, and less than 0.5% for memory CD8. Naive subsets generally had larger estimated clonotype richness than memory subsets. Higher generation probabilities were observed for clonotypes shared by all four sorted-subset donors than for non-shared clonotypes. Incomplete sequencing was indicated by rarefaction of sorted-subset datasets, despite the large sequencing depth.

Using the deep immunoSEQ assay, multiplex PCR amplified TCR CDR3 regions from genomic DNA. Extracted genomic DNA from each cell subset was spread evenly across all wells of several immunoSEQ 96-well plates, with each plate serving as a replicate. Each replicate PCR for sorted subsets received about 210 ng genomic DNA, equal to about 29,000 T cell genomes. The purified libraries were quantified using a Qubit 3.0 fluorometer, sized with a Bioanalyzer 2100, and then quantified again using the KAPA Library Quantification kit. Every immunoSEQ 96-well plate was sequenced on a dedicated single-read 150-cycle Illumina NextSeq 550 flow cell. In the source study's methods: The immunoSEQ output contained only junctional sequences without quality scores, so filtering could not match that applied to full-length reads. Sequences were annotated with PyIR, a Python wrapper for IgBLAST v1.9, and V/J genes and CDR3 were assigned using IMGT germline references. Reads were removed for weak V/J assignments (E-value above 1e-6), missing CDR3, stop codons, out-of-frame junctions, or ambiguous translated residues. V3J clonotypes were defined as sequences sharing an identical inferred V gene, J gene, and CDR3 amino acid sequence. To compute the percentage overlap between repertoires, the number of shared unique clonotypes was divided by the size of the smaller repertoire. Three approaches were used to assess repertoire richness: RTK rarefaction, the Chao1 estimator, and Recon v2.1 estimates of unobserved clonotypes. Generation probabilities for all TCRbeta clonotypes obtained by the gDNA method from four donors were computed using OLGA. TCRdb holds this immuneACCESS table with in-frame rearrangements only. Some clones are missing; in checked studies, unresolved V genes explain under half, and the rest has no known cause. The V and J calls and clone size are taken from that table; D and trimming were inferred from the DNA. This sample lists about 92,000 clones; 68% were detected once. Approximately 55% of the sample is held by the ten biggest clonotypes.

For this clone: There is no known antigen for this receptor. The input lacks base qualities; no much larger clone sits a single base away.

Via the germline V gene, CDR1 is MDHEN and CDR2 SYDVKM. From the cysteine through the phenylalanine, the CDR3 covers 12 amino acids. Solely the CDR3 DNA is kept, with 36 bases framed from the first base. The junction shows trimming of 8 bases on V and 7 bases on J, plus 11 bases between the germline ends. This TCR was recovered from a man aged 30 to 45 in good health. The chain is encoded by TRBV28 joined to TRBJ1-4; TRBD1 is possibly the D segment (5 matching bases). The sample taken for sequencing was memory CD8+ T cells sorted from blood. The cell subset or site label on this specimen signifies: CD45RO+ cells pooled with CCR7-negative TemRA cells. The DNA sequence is TGTGCCAGCCTAACCGGGGGTGAAAAACTGTTTTTT. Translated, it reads CASLTGGEKLFF.